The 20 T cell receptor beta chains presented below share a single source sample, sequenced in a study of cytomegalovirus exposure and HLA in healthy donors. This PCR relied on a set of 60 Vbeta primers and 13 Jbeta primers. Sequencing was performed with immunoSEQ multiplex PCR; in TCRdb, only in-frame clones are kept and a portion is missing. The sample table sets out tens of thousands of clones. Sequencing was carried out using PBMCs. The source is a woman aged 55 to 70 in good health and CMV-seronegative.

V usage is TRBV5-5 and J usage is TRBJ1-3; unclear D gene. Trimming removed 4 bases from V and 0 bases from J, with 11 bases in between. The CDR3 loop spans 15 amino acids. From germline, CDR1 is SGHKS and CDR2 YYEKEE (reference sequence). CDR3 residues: CASSVKGSSGNTIYF. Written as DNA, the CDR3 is TGTGCCAGCAGCGTAAAAGGGAGCTCTGGAAACACCATATATTTT.

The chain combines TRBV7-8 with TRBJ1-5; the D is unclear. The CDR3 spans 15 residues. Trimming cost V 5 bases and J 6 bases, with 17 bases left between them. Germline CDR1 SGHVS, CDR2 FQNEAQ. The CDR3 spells CASSPSRSRGQPQHF. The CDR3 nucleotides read TGTGCCAGCAGCCCGAGCCGGAGCCGCGGTCAGCCCCAGCATTTT.

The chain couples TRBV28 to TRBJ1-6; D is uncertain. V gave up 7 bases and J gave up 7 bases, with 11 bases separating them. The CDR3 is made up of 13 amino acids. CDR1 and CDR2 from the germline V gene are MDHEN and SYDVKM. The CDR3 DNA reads TGTGCCAGCATCCATCACGGGAATTCACCCCTCCACTTT. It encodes CASIHHGNSPLHF. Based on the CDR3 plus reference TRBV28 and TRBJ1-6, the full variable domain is DVKVTQSSRYLVKRTGEKVFLECVQDMDHENMFWYRQDPGLGLRLIYFSYDVKMKEKGDIPEGYSVSREKKERFSLILESASTNQTSMYLCASIHHGNSPLHFGNGTRLTVT.

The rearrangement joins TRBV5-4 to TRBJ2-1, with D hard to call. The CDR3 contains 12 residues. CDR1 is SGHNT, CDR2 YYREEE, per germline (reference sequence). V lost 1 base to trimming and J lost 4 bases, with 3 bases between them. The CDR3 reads CASSLRYNEQFF. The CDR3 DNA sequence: TGTGCCAGCAGCTTGCGGTACAATGAGCAGTTCTTC.

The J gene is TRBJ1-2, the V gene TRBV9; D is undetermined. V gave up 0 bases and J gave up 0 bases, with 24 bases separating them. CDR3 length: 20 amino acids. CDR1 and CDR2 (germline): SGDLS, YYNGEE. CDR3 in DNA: TGTGCCAGCAGCGTAGCTGGGGAGAACAAGTTCCCCCTCACTAACTATGGCTACACCTTC. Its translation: CASSVAGENKFPLTNYGYTF.

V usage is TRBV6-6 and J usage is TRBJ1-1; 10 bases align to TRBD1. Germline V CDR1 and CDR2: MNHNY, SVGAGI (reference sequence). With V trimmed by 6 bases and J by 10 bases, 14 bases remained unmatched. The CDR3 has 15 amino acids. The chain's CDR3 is CASRRPTGGASSAFF. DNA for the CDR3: TGTGCCAGCAGGCGGCCGACAGGGGGCGCGTCGTCAGCTTTCTTT.

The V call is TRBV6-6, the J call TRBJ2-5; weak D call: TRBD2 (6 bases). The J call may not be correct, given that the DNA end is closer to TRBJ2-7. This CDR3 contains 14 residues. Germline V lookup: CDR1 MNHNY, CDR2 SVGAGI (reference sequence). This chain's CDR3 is CASSYPRDSREQYF. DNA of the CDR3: TGTGCCAGCAGTTACCCTCGGGACTCCCGCGAGCAGTACTTC.

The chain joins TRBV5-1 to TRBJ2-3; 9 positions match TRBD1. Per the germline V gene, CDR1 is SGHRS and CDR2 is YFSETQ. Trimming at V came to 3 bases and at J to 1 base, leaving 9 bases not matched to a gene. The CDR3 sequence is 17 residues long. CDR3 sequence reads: CASSSKQGASRTDTQYF. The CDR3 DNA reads TGCGCCAGCAGCTCAAAACAGGGGGCATCCCGCACAGATACGCAGTATTTT.

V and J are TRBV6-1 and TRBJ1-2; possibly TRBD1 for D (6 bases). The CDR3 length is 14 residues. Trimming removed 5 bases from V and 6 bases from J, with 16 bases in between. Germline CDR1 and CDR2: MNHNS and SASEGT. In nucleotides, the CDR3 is TGTGCCAGCAGTCCTGCCGTCCAGGGGCATGGCTACACCTTC. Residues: CASSPAVQGHGYTF.

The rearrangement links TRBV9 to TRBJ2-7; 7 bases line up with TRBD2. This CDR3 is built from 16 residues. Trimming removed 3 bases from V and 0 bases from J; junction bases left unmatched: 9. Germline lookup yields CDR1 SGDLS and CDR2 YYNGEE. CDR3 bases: TGTGCCAGCAGCGGGGGAGGGGAGGTAAGCTCCTACGAGCAGTACTTC. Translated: CASSGGGEVSSYEQYF.

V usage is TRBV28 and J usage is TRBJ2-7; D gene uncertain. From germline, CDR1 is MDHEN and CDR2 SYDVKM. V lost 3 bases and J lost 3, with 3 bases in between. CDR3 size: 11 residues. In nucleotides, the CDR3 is TGTGCCAGCAGTTTTCTCTACGAGCAGTACTTC. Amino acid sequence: CASSFLYEQYF.

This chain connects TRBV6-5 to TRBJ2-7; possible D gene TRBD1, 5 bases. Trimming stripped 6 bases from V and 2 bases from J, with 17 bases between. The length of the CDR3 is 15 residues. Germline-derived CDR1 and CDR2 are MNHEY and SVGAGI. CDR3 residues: CASSQYPGPTYEQYF. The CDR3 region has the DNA TGTGCCAGCAGCCAGTATCCAGGGCCAACCTACGAGCAGTACTTC.

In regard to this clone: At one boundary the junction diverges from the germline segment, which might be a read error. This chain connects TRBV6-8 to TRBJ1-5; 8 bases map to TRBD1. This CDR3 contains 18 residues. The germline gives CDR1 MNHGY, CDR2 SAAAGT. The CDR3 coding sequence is TGTGCCAGCAGACGGGGACAGGTTTGGTTTTATAGCAATCAGCCCCGGCATTTT. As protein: CASRRGQVWFYSNQPRHF.

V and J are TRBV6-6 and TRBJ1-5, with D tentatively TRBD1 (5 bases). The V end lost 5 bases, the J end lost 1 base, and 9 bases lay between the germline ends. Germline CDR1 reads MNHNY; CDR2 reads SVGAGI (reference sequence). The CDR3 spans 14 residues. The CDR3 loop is CASSPRVSNQPQHF. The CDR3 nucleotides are TGTGCCAGCAGTCCCAGGGTAAGCAATCAGCCCCAGCATTTT.

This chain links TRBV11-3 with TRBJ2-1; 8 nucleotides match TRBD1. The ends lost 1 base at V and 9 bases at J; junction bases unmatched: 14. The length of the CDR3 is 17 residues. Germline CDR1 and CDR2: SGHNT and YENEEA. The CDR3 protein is CASSLGRGSGGSPEQFF. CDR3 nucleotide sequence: TGTGCCAGCAGCTTAGGTCGGGGGTCAGGGGGCTCCCCTGAGCAGTTCTTC.

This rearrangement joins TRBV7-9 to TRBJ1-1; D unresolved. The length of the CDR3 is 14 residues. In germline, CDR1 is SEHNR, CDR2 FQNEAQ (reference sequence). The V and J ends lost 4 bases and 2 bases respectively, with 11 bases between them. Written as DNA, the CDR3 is TGTGCCAGCAGCTCATGGGCCCCTAACACTGAAGCTTTCTTT. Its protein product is CASSSWAPNTEAFF.

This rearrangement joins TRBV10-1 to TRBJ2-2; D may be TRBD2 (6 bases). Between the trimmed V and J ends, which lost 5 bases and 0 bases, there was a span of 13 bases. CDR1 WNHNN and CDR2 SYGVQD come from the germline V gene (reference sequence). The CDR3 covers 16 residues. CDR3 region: CASSFGGTPNTGELFF. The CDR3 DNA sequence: TGCGCCAGCAGTTTCGGAGGGACTCCGAACACCGGGGAGCTGTTTTTT.

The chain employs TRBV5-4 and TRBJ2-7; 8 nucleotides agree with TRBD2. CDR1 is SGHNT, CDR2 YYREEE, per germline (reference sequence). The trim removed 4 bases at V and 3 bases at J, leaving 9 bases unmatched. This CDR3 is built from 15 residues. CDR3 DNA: TGTGCCAGCAGCCCCTCAACCGGGACTAGCTACGAGCAGTACTTC. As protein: CASSPSTGTSYEQYF.

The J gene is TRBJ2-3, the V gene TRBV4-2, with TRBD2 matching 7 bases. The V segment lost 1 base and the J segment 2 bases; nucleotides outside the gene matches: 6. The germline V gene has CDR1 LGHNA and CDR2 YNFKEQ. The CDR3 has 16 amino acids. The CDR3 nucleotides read TGTGCCAGCAGCCAAGGTCTAGCGGATTACACAGATACGCAGTATTTT. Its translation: CASSQGLADYTDTQYF.

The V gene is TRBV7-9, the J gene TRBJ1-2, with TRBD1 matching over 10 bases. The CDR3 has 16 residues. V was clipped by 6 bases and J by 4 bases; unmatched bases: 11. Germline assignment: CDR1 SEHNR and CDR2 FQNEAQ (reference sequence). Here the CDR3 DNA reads TGTGCCAGCAGTTCAACCAGGGACAGGGGTGGCTATGGCTACACCTTC. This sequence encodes CASSSTRDRGGYGYTF.